One and the same sample provided the 24 T cell receptor beta chains below, sequenced in a study of blood T cells in healthy people across ages. A second PCR, run for roughly 7 to 11 cycles, used a sample-barcoded 5' primer plus a J-beta primer mix. TCRdb passed the 5' RACE reads through MiXCR, listing each CDR3 protein once. The sample holds 700,000 to 850,000 distinct CDR3 sequences; 53% are singletons and the top ten take about 42%. Sequencing was done on a sample of blood. These receptors were obtained from a man older than 75 in good health.

V usage is TRBV20-1 and J usage is TRBJ2-7; tentative D call: TRBD2 (7 bases). This CDR3 spans 15 amino acids. V shed 8 bases and J shed 2 bases, with 22 bases lying between them. Germline V gene sequence: CDR1 DFQATT, CDR2 SNEGSKA (reference sequence). The CDR3 sequence is CSTKIRGASAYEQYF. In DNA, the CDR3 is TGCAGTACCAAAATCCGGGGGGCCTCCGCCTACGAGCAGTACTTC.

This chain connects TRBV10-3 to TRBJ2-1; D is perhaps TRBD2 (7 bases). The length of the CDR3 is 15 residues. V was pared by 10 bases and J by 6 bases, with 22 bases between. Germline-derived CDR1 and CDR2 are ENHRY and SYGVKD. The CDR3 loop reads CATPFLAEGGNEQFF. The CDR3 coding sequence is TGTGCCACACCGTTCCTAGCGGAGGGGGGCAATGAGCAGTTCTTC.

The CDR3 DNA is TGTGCCAGCAGCCAAGGACAGGGTGGCCTCTTTGGCTACACCTTC. It encodes CASSQGQGGLFGYTF. The chain carries TRBV4-2 and TRBJ1-2, with 7 bases fitting TRBD1. The V segment lost 1 base and the J segment 7 bases; nucleotides outside the gene matches: 9. This CDR3 spans 15 amino acids. The germline V gene encodes CDR1 LGHNA and CDR2 YNFKEQ.

Of note for this clonotype: A much bigger clone sits one base away, suggesting this may be a read error. The chain carries TRBV20-1 and TRBJ1-2, with TRBD1 matching 7 bases. The J segment lost 3 bases and the V segment lost 5 bases, leaving 3 bases of the junction unmatched. There are 12 residues in the CDR3. The germline CDR1 and CDR2 sequences are DFQATT and SNEGSKA (reference sequence). The chain's CDR3 is CSAGTVYYGYTF. In nucleotides, the CDR3 is TGCAGTGCTGGGACAGTGTACTATGGCTACACCTTC.

About this clonotype itself: A much larger clone differs from this one at a single base, so this may be a read error. The gene calls are TRBV7-2 and TRBJ2-1; TRBD2 aligns across 10 bases. This CDR3 comprises 16 residues. V lost 6 bases, J lost 10 bases, and 15 bases stayed unmatched. Germline-derived CDR1 and CDR2 are SGHTA and FQGNSA. In DNA form, the CDR3 reads TGTGCCAGCAGATCGGGACATACAGAACTAGCGGGAGAGCAGTTCTTC. Amino acids: CASRSGHTELAGEQFF.

V usage is TRBV7-9 and J usage is TRBJ2-3; 10 nucleotides line up with TRBD2. Germline-derived CDR1 and CDR2 are SEHNR and FQNEAQ (reference sequence). There are 16 residues in the CDR3. V lost 5 bases to trimming and J lost 2 bases; unmatched junction nucleotides: 7. The CDR3 protein is CASSRALAGTTDTQYF. Here the CDR3 DNA reads TGTGCCAGCAGCCGGGCACTAGCGGGGACCACAGATACGCAGTATTTT.

This clonotype was seen only a few times. The V gene is TRBV20-1, the J gene TRBJ1-2, with TRBD1 identical over 7 bases. Germline values: CDR1 DFQATT, CDR2 SNEGSKA (reference sequence). V gave up 0 bases and J gave up 6 bases; unmatched junction bases: 7. The CDR3 runs to 14 residues. CDR3 amino acids: CSARDSRGFHGYTF. The CDR3 DNA sequence: TGCAGTGCTAGAGATAGCAGGGGGTTTCATGGCTACACCTTC.

The J gene is TRBJ2-1, the V gene TRBV11-2; weak D call: TRBD2 (6 bases). CDR1 is SGHAT and CDR2 is FQNNGV in the germline V gene. The CDR3 has 14 residues. The V and J ends lost 5 bases and 6 bases respectively, with 14 bases between them. The CDR3 sequence: CASSLLTRFNEQFF. The DNA for the CDR3 is TGTGCCAGCAGCCTATTGACTAGATTCAATGAGCAGTTCTTC.

V usage is TRBV3-1 and J usage is TRBJ2-3, with unresolved D. Germline V gene lookup returns CDR1 LGHDT and CDR2 YNNKEL (reference sequence). The CDR3 totals 14 residues. V was pared by 1 base and J by 0 bases, with 5 bases between. CDR3 sequence reads: CASSQGPSTDTQYF. The CDR3 DNA is TGTGCCAGCAGCCAAGGGCCTAGCACAGATACGCAGTATTTT.

This clonotype was counted only a few times. The genes are TRBV7-2 and TRBJ2-5; unclear D gene. V lost 5 bases, J lost 2 bases, and 18 bases lay in between. CDR1 is SGHTA and CDR2 is FQGNSA in the germline V gene. This CDR3 has 16 amino acids. CDR3 sequence reads: CASSPGHGLGQETQYF. The CDR3 DNA sequence: TGTGCCAGCAGCCCAGGTCACGGGCTCGGGCAAGAGACCCAGTACTTC.

The rearrangement joins TRBV15 to TRBJ2-5; 13 nucleotides agree with TRBD2. CDR3 length: 15 residues. Germline V gene lookup returns CDR1 LNHNV and CDR2 YYDKDF (reference sequence). V lost 5 bases and J lost 2; bases outside the gene matches: 2. Here the CDR3 DNA reads TGTGCCACCAGCCGGGGACTAGCGGGACAAGAGACCCAGTACTTC. Translating gives CATSRGLAGQETQYF.

This chain joins TRBV7-9 and TRBJ2-7; D possibly uses TRBD1 or TRBD2 (6 bases each). Looked up from germline, CDR1 is SEHNR and CDR2 is FQNEAQ (reference sequence). The CDR3 is made up of 16 amino acids. Trimming took 5 bases from V and 0 from J, leaving 17 bases between them. CDR3 bases: TGTGCCAGCAGCCCGCCTTTTCGGGGGCCCTCCTACGAGCAGTACTTC. Protein: CASSPPFRGPSYEQYF.

This clonotype was observed a handful of times. The V and J genes are TRBV6-6 and TRBJ1-2; TRBD1 agrees at 7 bases. With V trimmed by 6 bases and J by 6 bases, 7 bases remained unmatched. CDR3 length equals 13 residues. CDR1 is MNHNY and CDR2 is SVGAGI in the germline V gene (reference sequence). The DNA for the CDR3 is TGTGCCAGCAGAGCGGGACAGTCAGATGGCTACACCTTC. This gives the protein CASRAGQSDGYTF.

This sequence joins TRBV5-1 and TRBJ1-4, with 7 bases lining up with TRBD1. Germline CDR1 and CDR2: SGHRS and YFSETQ. V was clipped by 4 bases and J by 0 bases; unmatched bases: 9. The CDR3 is 17 amino acids. The CDR3 loop is CASSPRDSFTTNEKLFF. The CDR3 nucleotides are TGCGCCAGCAGCCCCCGGGACAGTTTTACAACTAATGAAAAACTGTTTTTT.

A few counts support this clonotype. CDR3 amino acids: CASSPNPRNLNEQYF. In DNA, the CDR3 is TGCGCCAGCAGCCCTAATCCCAGGAATCTCAACGAGCAGTACTTC. V usage is TRBV5-1 and J usage is TRBJ2-5; D remains unclear. TRBJ2-7 matches the DNA end more closely, so the J call is doubtful. Per the germline V gene, CDR1 is SGHRS and CDR2 is YFSETQ. The CDR3 covers 15 residues.

In DNA form, the CDR3 reads TGTGCCAGCACGTGGGAGGCCTCCAATGAGCAGTTCTTC. Its translation is CASTWEASNEQFF. J is TRBJ2-1 and V is TRBV28; tentative D call: TRBD2 (6 bases). The CDR3 totals 13 residues. The ends were cut back, 7 bases at V and 6 bases at J, with 13 bases in the middle. Germline CDR1 MDHEN, CDR2 SYDVKM.

This chain uses TRBV2 with TRBJ1-2, with 7 nucleotides matching TRBD1. CDR3 length: 14 amino acids. With V trimmed by 4 bases and J by 3 bases, 5 bases remained unmatched. Per germline, CDR1 SNHLY and CDR2 FYNNEI. CDR3 sequence reads: CASSAGQGDYGYTF. As DNA, the CDR3 is TGTGCCAGCAGTGCGGGTCAGGGGGACTATGGCTACACCTTC.

The chain is built from TRBV20-1 and TRBJ2-7; 8 bases are a match to TRBD2. The V segment lost 0 bases and the J segment 2 bases; nucleotides outside the gene matches: 9. Looked up from germline, CDR1 is DFQATT and CDR2 is SNEGSKA (reference sequence). The CDR3 sequence is 16 residues long. The CDR3 spells CSARDRGGRKPYEQYF. The CDR3 DNA reads TGCAGTGCTAGAGATCGAGGCGGGAGGAAACCCTACGAGCAGTACTTC.

J is TRBJ1-5 and V is TRBV16; D is unclear. V was shortened by 6 bases and J by 1 base, with 10 bases between the two germline ends. The CDR3 consists of 14 residues. Looked up from germline, CDR1 is KGHSY and CDR2 is FQNENV. CDR3 in amino acids: CASSGSASNQPQHF. For the CDR3, the DNA is TGTGCCAGCAGTGGATCGGCGAGCAATCAGCCCCAGCATTTT.

The chain has TRBV2 and TRBJ2-7; D is ambiguous. This CDR3 contains 12 residues. CDR1 is SNHLY, CDR2 FYNNEI, per germline. Trimming took 6 bases from V and 0 from J, leaving 6 bases between them. CDR3 sequence reads: CASRLSSYEQYF. CDR3 bases: TGTGCCAGCAGACTGAGCTCCTACGAGCAGTACTTC.

The CDR3 protein is CASGRTGISTEAFF. CDR3 sequence (DNA): TGCGCCAGCGGGAGGACAGGGATAAGCACTGAAGCTTTCTTT. The chain is built from TRBV5-1 and TRBJ1-1; 8 nucleotides match TRBD1. Germline V gives CDR1 SGHRS, CDR2 YFSETQ. V lost 7 bases and J lost 4; bases outside the gene matches: 9. This CDR3 spans 14 amino acids. Full variable domain (outside the CDR3, taken from reference TRBV5-1 and TRBJ1-1): KAGVTQTPRYLIKTRGQQVTLSCSPISGHRSVSWYQQTPGQGLQFLFEYFSETQRNKGNFPGRFSGRQFSNSRSEMNVSTLELGDSALYLCASGRTGISTEAFFGQGTRLTVV.

This chain joins TRBV6-5 and TRBJ1-1; 7 bases are a match to TRBD1. V was clipped by 1 base and J by 3 bases; unmatched bases: 5. The CDR3 contains 15 residues. CDR1 and CDR2 from the germline V gene are MNHEY and SVGAGI. CDR3 sequence reads: CASSYLTGFDTEAFF. CDR3 in DNA: TGTGCCAGCAGTTACTTGACAGGGTTTGACACTGAAGCTTTCTTT.

This rearrangement joins TRBV18 to TRBJ2-6, with D uncertain. Germline CDR1 is KGHSH and CDR2 is LQKENI. The V end lost 0 bases, the J end lost 3 bases, and 6 bases lay between the germline ends. The length of the CDR3 is 15 residues. CDR3 nucleotides: TGTGCCAGCTCACCACCGGAAGGTGGGGCCAACGTCCTGACTTTC. Its protein product is CASSPPEGGANVLTF.

In this sample, this clonotype turned up once. V gene TRBV5-1 combines with J gene TRBJ2-7, with 7 bases aligning to TRBD1. The CDR3 loop spans 16 amino acids. Germline CDR1 SGHRS, CDR2 YFSETQ. The trim removed 4 bases at V and 1 base at J, leaving 11 bases unmatched. The CDR3 is CASSPRAGGQSYEQYF. CDR3 DNA: TGCGCCAGCAGCCCCCGGGCAGGGGGACAGTCCTACGAGCAGTACTTC.